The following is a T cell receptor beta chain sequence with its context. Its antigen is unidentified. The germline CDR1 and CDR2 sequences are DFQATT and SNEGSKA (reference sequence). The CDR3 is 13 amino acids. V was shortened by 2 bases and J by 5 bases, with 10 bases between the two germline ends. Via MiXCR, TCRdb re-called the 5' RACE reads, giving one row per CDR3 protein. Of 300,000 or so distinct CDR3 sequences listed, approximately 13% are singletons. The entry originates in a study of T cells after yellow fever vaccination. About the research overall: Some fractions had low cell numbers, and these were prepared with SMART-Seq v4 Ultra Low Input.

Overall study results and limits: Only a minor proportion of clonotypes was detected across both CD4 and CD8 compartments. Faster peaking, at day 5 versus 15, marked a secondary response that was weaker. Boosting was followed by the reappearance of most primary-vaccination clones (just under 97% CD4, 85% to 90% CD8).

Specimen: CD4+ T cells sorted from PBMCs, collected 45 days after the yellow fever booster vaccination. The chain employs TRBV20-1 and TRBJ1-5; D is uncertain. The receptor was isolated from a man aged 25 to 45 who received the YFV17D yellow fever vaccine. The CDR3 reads CSARREGDQPQHF. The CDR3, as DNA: TGCAGTGCTAGAAGAGAAGGAGATCAGCCCCAGCATTTT.